The T cell receptor beta chain described here comes from a study of T cells in Graves' hyperthyroidism and ophthalmopathy. General observations from the study: With a median lead of roughly 6.2 months before onset, the model predicted ophthalmopathy.

Germline CDR1 reads SQVTM; CDR2 reads ANQGSEA. The CDR3 is 14 amino acids. Notes on this clonotype: What it binds is unknown. Relative to the germline gene, one junction end is altered; a read error may explain this.

Subjects aged 18 to 65 presented with newly diagnosed hyperthyroidism of less than 2 months' duration. For the diagnoses, clinical symptoms, serum thyroxine and TRAb, thyroid ultrasound and orbital computed tomography were used. RNA transcripts were the template for amplifying TCR beta CDR3 regions. The TCR CDR3 first-round RT-PCR relied on the HTBI primer set. One entry per CDR3 protein results from TCRdb running MiXCR on the multiplex PCR reads. The data contain around 450,000 distinct CDR3 sequences, 15% to 19% of them singletons. This clonotype was sampled from a woman under 30 with Graves' hyperthyroidism. Sequencing was done on a sample of blood. The chain employs TRBV29-1 and TRBJ2-3; D is ambiguous. DNA of the CDR3: TGCAGCGTTGACCCCGACACCCGCACAGATACGCGGTATTTT. Protein: CSVDPDTRTDTRYF.